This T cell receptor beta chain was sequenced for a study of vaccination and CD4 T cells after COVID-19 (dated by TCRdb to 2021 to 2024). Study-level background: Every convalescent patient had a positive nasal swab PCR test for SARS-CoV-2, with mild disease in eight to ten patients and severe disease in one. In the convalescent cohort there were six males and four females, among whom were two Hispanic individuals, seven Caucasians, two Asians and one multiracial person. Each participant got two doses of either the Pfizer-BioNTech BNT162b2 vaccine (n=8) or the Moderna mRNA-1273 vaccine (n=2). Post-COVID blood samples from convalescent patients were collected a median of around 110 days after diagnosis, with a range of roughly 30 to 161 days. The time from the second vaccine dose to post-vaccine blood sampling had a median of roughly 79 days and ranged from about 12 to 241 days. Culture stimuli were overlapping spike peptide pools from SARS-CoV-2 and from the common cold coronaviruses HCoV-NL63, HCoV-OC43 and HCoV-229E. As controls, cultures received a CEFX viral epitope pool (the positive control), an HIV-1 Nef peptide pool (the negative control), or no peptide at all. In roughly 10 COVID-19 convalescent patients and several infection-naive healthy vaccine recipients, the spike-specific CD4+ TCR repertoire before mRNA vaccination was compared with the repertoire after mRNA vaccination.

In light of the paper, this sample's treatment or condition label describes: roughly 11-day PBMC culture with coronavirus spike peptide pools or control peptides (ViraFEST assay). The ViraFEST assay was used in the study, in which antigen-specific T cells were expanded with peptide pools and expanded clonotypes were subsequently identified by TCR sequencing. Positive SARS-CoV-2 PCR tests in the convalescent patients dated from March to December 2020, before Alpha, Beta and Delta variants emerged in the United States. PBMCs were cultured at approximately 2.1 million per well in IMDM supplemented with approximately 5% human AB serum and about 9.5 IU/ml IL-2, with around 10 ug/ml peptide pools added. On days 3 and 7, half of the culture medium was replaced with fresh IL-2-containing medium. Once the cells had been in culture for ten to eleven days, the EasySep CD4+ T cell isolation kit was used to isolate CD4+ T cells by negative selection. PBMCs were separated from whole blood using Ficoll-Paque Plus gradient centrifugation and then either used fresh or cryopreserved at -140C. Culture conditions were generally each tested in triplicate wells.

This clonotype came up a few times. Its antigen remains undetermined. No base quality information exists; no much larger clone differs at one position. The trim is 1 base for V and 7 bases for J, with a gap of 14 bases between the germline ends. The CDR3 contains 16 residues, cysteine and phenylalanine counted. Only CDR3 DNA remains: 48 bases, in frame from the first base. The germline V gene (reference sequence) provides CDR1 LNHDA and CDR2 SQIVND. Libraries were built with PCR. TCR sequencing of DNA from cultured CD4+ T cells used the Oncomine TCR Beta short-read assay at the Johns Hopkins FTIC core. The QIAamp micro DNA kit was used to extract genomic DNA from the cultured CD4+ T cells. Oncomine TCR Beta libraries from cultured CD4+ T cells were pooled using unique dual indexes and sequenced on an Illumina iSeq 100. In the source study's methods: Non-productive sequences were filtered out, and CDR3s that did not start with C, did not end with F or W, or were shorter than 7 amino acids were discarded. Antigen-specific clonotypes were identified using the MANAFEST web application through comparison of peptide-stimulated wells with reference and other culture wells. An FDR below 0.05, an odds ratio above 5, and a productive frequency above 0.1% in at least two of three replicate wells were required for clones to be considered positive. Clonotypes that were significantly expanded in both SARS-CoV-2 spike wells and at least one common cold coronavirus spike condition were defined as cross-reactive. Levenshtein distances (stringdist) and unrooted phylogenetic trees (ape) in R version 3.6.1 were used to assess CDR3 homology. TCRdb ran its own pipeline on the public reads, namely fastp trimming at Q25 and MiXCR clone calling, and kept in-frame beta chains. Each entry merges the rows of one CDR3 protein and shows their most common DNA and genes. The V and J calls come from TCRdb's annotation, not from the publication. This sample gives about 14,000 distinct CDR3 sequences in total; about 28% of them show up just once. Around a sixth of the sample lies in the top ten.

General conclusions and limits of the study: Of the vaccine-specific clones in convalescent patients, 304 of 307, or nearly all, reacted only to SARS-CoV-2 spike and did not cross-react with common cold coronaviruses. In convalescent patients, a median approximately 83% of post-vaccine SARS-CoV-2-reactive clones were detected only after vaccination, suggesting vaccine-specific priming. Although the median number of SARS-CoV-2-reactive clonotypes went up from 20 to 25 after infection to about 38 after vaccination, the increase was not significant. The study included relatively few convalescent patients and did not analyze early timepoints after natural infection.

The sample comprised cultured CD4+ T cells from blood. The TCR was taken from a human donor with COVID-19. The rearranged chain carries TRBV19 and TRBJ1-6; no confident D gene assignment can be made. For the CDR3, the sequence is CASSIAAPNINSPLHF. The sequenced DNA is TGTGCCAGTAGTATAGCGGCCCCCAATATCAATTCACCCCTCCACTTT.